A single sample is the source of the 25 T cell receptor beta chains below, sequenced in a study of response to subunit inactivated influenza vaccine. TCRdb reanalysed the RT-PCR reads using MiXCR and keeps one entry per CDR3 protein. The sample yields 500,000 to 600,000 distinct CDR3 sequences, 11% to 15% seen once. Sequencing used PBMCs from blood, obtained 11 to 12 days after vaccination. These receptors all come from a man over 45 who received an inactivated influenza vaccine.

V gene TRBV6-5 combines with J gene TRBJ1-2; 7 bases line up with TRBD1. Germline assignment: CDR1 MNHEY and CDR2 SVGAGI. This CDR3 is built from 13 residues. V lost 0 bases to trimming and J lost 12 bases; unmatched junction nucleotides: 7. The CDR3 protein is CASSYSGDSLNTF. As DNA, the CDR3 is TGTGCCAGCAGTTACTCGGGGGACAGCCTAAACACCTTC.

This clonotype was recorded a few times. The genes are TRBV20-1 and TRBJ1-2; perhaps TRBD1 as D (5 bases). From germline, CDR1 is DFQATT and CDR2 SNEGSKA (reference sequence). The CDR3 runs 15 residues. The V and J ends lost 0 bases and 1 base respectively, with 12 bases between them. The CDR3 DNA is TGCAGTGCTAGAGATGTCCGGGGACTTAACTATGGCTACACCTTC. Residues: CSARDVRGLNYGYTF.

On this clonotype itself: Possible read error: a much larger clone is one base away. The gene calls are TRBV7-9 and TRBJ2-5, with no clear D. V gave up 0 bases and J gave up 5 bases, with 7 bases separating them. This CDR3 is 13 amino acids long. Per the germline V gene, CDR1 is SEHNR and CDR2 is FQNEAQ (reference sequence). This chain's CDR3 is CASSLAWLETQYF. DNA of the CDR3: TGTGCCAGCAGCTTAGCATGGTTGGAGACCCAGTACTTC.

The rearrangement links TRBV5-4 to TRBJ2-5, with 9 bases matching TRBD2. CDR1 and CDR2 (germline): SGHNT, YYREEE (reference sequence). V lost 4 bases, J lost 4 bases, and 11 bases stayed unmatched. The CDR3 spans 16 residues. CDR3 nucleotides: TGTGCCAGCAGCCCTGCGGGGGGGCGTCGAAGAGAGACCCAGTACTTC. It yields the protein CASSPAGGRRRETQYF.

The V and J genes are TRBV9 and TRBJ2-5; D is ambiguous. V was pared by 0 bases and J by 3 bases, with 6 bases between. The CDR3 loop spans 13 amino acids. CDR1 and CDR2 from the germline V gene are SGDLS and YYNGEE. The CDR3 is CASSVGQKETQYF. The CDR3 DNA follows: TGTGCCAGCAGCGTAGGGCAGAAAGAGACCCAGTACTTC.

This clonotype was observed a few times. The chain couples TRBV7-2 to TRBJ1-1; D perhaps matches TRBD1 (6 bases). The CDR3 contains 14 residues. V lost 5 bases and J lost 1, with 11 bases in between. Germline CDR1 and CDR2: SGHTA and FQGNSA. CDR3 in DNA: TGTGCCAGCAGCGGACGACAGGAGAACACTGAAGCTTTCTTT. It specifies CASSGRQENTEAFF. Combining the CDR3 with reference TRBV7-2 and TRBJ1-1 gives the whole variable domain GAGVSQSPSNKVTEKGKDVELRCDPISGHTALYWYRQSLGQGLEFLIYFQGNSAPDKSGLPSDRFSAERTGGSVSTLTIQRTQQEDSAVYLCASSGRQENTEAFFGQGTRLTVV.

V is TRBV18 and J is TRBJ2-1; D call uncertain. The CDR3 sequence is 14 residues long. In germline, CDR1 is KGHSH, CDR2 LQKENI. V was trimmed by 3 bases and J by 4 bases, leaving 10 bases between them. The CDR3 sequence: CASSPPRNYNEQFF. CDR3 DNA: TGTGCCAGCTCACCGCCCAGGAATTACAATGAGCAGTTCTTC.

This clonotype was detected a few times. The chain's CDR3 is CASSDNSPLHF. The DNA of the CDR3 is TGTGCCAGCAGCGATAATTCACCCCTCCACTTT. The rearrangement links TRBV11-3 to TRBJ1-6; D not certain. Trimming left V 5 bases short and J 5 bases short, with 1 base between. There are 11 residues in the CDR3. Germline lookup yields CDR1 SGHNT and CDR2 YENEEA.

V gene TRBV11-3 combines with J gene TRBJ2-4, with 9 bases that match TRBD1. CDR1 SGHNT and CDR2 YENEEA come from the germline V gene. The CDR3 sequence is 16 residues long. V trimming: 5 bases; J trimming: 4 bases; junction bases outside the gene matches: 9. In DNA form, the CDR3 reads TGTGCCAGCAGCCTCGGGACAGGGTCATCAAAAAACATTCAGTACTTC. This gives the protein CASSLGTGSSKNIQYF.

Here the CDR3 DNA reads TGTGCCAGCAGCCCCGGAGCAGGGGACAATCAGCCCCAGCATTTT. Translating it yields CASSPGAGDNQPQHF. V gene TRBV7-3 combines with J gene TRBJ1-5; D perhaps matches TRBD1 (6 bases). Germline-derived CDR1 and CDR2 are SGHTA and FQGTGA. The V and J ends lost 5 bases and 3 bases respectively, with 14 bases between them. This CDR3 has 15 amino acids.

This clonotype was observed a handful of times. The chain is built from TRBV20-1 and TRBJ2-7; 9 nucleotides line up with TRBD1. Per germline, CDR1 DFQATT and CDR2 SNEGSKA (reference sequence). The ends lost 6 bases at V and 2 bases at J; junction bases unmatched: 8. The CDR3 runs to 14 residues. The CDR3 here is CSARTGGPPYEQYF. The CDR3 nucleotides are TGCAGTGCCAGAACAGGGGGCCCCCCCTACGAGCAGTACTTC.

This chain joins TRBV12-3 or TRBV12-4 and TRBJ1-2; D remains ambiguous. The CDR3 has 12 residues. The V and J ends lost 5 bases and 8 bases respectively, with 12 bases between them. CDR3 bases: TGTGCCAGCAGTCAAAAAGACTGGGGCTACACCTTC. It is translated as CASSQKDWGYTF.

The chain carries TRBV12-3 or TRBV12-4 and TRBJ2-7; no firm D call. CDR3 length: 13 amino acids. The ends were cut back, 6 bases at V and 6 bases at J, with 15 bases in the middle. The CDR3 sequence is CASSVDGLGEQYF. The CDR3 DNA is TGTGCCAGCAGCGTCGACGGGCTCGGCGAGCAGTACTTC.

The J gene is TRBJ2-3, the V gene TRBV21-1; the table gives TRBD2 as D, unverified against the DNA. TRBV21-1 is assigned pseudogene status. This CDR3 comprises 17 residues. The CDR3 protein is CANPQREGIGRADTQYF. The CDR3 nucleotides are TGTGCCAACCCCCAGAGGGAGGGAATTGGTAGGGCAGATACGCAGTATTTT.

This sequence joins TRBV3-1 and TRBJ2-1; TRBD2 agrees at 13 bases. The length of the CDR3 is 16 residues. Trimming took 0 bases from V and 14 from J; bases not matched to a gene: 10. The germline V gene encodes CDR1 LGHDT and CDR2 YNNKEL (reference sequence). CDR3 region: CASSQDLTSGGLDKFF. The CDR3 nucleotides read TGTGCCAGCAGCCAAGATTTGACTAGCGGGGGGTTGGACAAGTTCTTC.

There are a few counts of this clonotype. The genes are TRBV19 and TRBJ2-1; D might be TRBD1 (5 bases). The CDR3 is 12 residues long. Trimming took 8 bases from V and 8 from J, leaving 13 bases between them. Germline lookup yields CDR1 LNHDA and CDR2 SQIVND (reference sequence). CDR3 amino acids: CASVNQGDEQFF. CDR3 coding DNA: TGTGCCAGTGTGAATCAGGGCGATGAGCAGTTCTTC.

The rearrangement links TRBV24-1 to TRBJ2-1; TRBD2 matches 12 bases. This CDR3 comprises 16 residues. Germline CDR1 KGHDR, CDR2 SFDVKD. Trimming took 2 bases from V and 7 from J; bases not matched to a gene: 5. The DNA for the CDR3 is TGTGCCACCAGTGATTGGACTAGCGGGAAGATAAATGAGCAGTTCTTC. The encoded protein is CATSDWTSGKINEQFF.

This clonotype has more than one count but fewer than ten. The chain combines TRBV4-2 with TRBJ2-5; TRBD2 aligns across 7 bases. Germline trimming cut 2 bases from V and 5 bases from J; bases unmatched to any gene: 8. Per the germline V gene, CDR1 is LGHNA and CDR2 is YNFKEQ. CDR3 length: 15 residues. The CDR3 nucleotides are TGTGCCAGCAGCCAATATGCGGGAGCATCGGAGACCCAGTACTTC. It encodes CASSQYAGASETQYF.

This clonotype was counted between two and nine times. This sequence joins TRBV30 and TRBJ2-3, with D maybe TRBD2 (5 bases). The CDR3 totals 17 residues. CDR1 is GTSNPN and CDR2 is SVGIG in the germline V gene (reference sequence). Trimming stripped 0 bases from V and 2 bases from J, with 18 bases between. CDR3 bases: TGTGCCTGGAGTGTACAAACGGGCGGACTGATCACAGATACGCAGTATTTT. Protein sequence: CAWSVQTGGLITDTQYF.

This chain connects TRBV7-9 to TRBJ2-3; D uncertain. The V and J ends lost 1 base and 4 bases respectively, with 3 bases between them. Germline lookup yields CDR1 SEHNR and CDR2 FQNEAQ (reference sequence). CDR3 length: 12 amino acids. The DNA of the CDR3 is TGTGCCAGCAGCTTAGATTCAGATACGCAGTATTTT. Residues: CASSLDSDTQYF.

The V call is TRBV18, the J call TRBJ2-7; 12 bases fit TRBD2. The CDR3 consists of 14 residues. The germline CDR1 and CDR2 sequences are KGHSH and LQKENI. V lost 5 bases and J lost 3; bases outside the gene matches: 2. The chain's CDR3 is CASSKTSGGYEQYF. The DNA of the CDR3 is TGTGCCAGCTCAAAGACTAGCGGGGGCTACGAGCAGTACTTC.

The V gene is TRBV7-9, the J gene TRBJ2-5; 8 nucleotides match TRBD2. V was clipped by 0 bases and J by 2 bases; unmatched bases: 5. The germline CDR1 and CDR2 sequences are SEHNR and FQNEAQ (reference sequence). The CDR3 has 16 residues. The CDR3: CASSLASGGSQETQYF. CDR3 DNA: TGTGCCAGCAGCTTAGCAAGCGGGGGATCACAAGAGACCCAGTACTTC.

In this sample, this clonotype turned up a few times. The rearrangement uses TRBV7-2 and TRBJ1-3; no reliable D call. V was pared by 5 bases and J by 0 bases, with 8 bases between. The CDR3 sequence is 14 residues long. The germline V gene has CDR1 SGHTA and CDR2 FQGNSA. The CDR3: CASSPSNSGNTIYF. The CDR3 DNA is TGTGCCAGCAGCCCCAGTAACTCTGGAAACACCATATATTTT. Combining the CDR3 with reference TRBV7-2 and TRBJ1-3 gives the whole variable domain GAGVSQSPSNKVTEKGKDVELRCDPISGHTALYWYRQSLGQGLEFLIYFQGNSAPDKSGLPSDRFSAERTGGSVSTLTIQRTQQEDSAVYLCASSPSNSGNTIYFGEGSWLTVV.

J is TRBJ1-1 and V is TRBV10-3, with 8 positions matching TRBD1. The CDR3 sequence is 16 residues long. Per germline, CDR1 ENHRY and CDR2 SYGVKD. Trimming at V came to 6 bases and at J to 1 base, leaving 10 bases not matched to a gene. The CDR3 here is CAIRGTGGGPNTEAFF. CDR3 DNA: TGTGCCATCAGGGGGACAGGAGGGGGACCGAACACTGAAGCTTTCTTT.

This clonotype appeared a few times. The genes are TRBV7-3 and TRBJ2-1, with TRBD2 matching 7 bases. J lost 9 bases, V lost 5 bases, and 13 bases had no gene match. This CDR3 region has 15 residues. CDR1 SGHTA and CDR2 FQGTGA come from the germline V gene. The CDR3 nucleotides are TGTGCCAGCAGCCCCCCCGGCGGGAGTTCTGGTGAGCAGTTCTTC. The encoded protein is CASSPPGGSSGEQFF.